This T cell receptor (beta chain) is drawn from a study of blood T cell repertoires in COVID-19. As for the study in general: Italy, Spain and the United States were the sources of the convalescent and acute COVID-19 samples. The cDNA or gDNA used as material had been derived from T cells, B-cell-depleted T cells, or PBMCs.

Authors' analysis steps: For nucleated cells, counts were estimated from reference gene primer amplification. This table comes from immunoSEQ multiplex PCR, and its TCRdb copy is limited to in-frame clones, with some not included. That table gives V, J and clone size, and the DNA gave D and trimming. The table has 200,000 to 300,000 clones, 83% seen once; the top ten hold around 5.5%. This CDR3 contains 14 residues. The V and J ends lost 0 bases and 5 bases, in that order; junction bases with no gene match: 3. Germline loops: CDR1 MNHEY, CDR2 SVGAGI. Sample: peripheral blood. The chain uses TRBV6-5 and TRBJ2-5, with 7 nucleotides matching TRBD1. The clonotype comes from a human donor in a cohort sampled during active COVID-19. CDR3 amino acids: CASSYSGGWETQYF. The CDR3 DNA reads as TGTGCCAGCAGTTACTCAGGGGGCTGGGAGACCCAGTACTTC.